Listed here are 20 T cell receptor beta chains from one sample, sequenced in a study of response to subunit inactivated influenza vaccine (dated by TCRdb to 2017 to 2018). Taken with the paper, the label for time point translates to: 45 days after influenza vaccine administration. Library creation used RT-PCR. Sequenced using an Illumina HiSeq 2500. TCRdb took the public reads, trimmed them with fastp at Q25, ran MiXCR for clone calling and kept in-frame beta chains. Every CDR3 protein is listed once, alongside the most common genes and DNA of its rows. This sample gives roughly 160,000 distinct CDR3 sequences in total; approximately 11% of them show up just once. 9.5% to 15% of the sample comes from the top ten. The specimen was non-naive T cells sorted from PBMCs, collected about 6 weeks after vaccination. The meaning of the sample's cell subset or site label: memory T cell fraction. Receptors originate from a man aged 45-60 years who received an inactivated influenza vaccine. Donor details come from another sample of the same person, matched by shared clones.

This clonotype was observed many times. The rearrangement uses TRBV18 and TRBJ2-3; D unresolved. The CDR3 sequence is 16 residues long. Trimming stripped 0 bases from V and 0 bases from J, with 10 bases between. Germline CDR1 is KGHSH and CDR2 is LQKENI. This chain's CDR3 is CASSPPTARSTDTQYF. In nucleotides, the CDR3 is TGTGCCAGCTCACCACCGACCGCGCGGAGCACAGATACGCAGTATTTT.

CDR3 protein: CASSVPGQGADNQPQHF. The CDR3 nucleotides are TGTGCCAGCAGTGTCCCAGGACAGGGGGCGGACAATCAGCCCCAGCATTTT. This chain joins TRBV2 and TRBJ1-5; 11 bases are a match to TRBD1. V lost 4 bases, J lost 3 bases, and 8 bases stayed unmatched. This CDR3 comprises 17 residues. The germline V gene has CDR1 SNHLY and CDR2 FYNNEI.

Ten or more counts support this clonotype. The rearrangement links TRBV28 to TRBJ2-7; D not resolved. Germline CDR1 reads MDHEN; CDR2 reads SYDVKM. Trimming removed 5 bases at V and 4 bases at J, with 15 bases between. This CDR3 is 14 amino acids long. Written as DNA, the CDR3 is TGTGCCAGCAGTCTTCATCCCGCCCGGTACGAGCAGTACTTC. It yields the protein CASSLHPARYEQYF. Combining the CDR3 with reference TRBV28 and TRBJ2-7 gives the whole variable domain DVKVTQSSRYLVKRTGEKVFLECVQDMDHENMFWYRQDPGLGLRLIYFSYDVKMKEKGDIPEGYSVSREKKERFSLILESASTNQTSMYLCASSLHPARYEQYFGPGTRLTVT.

The V and J genes are TRBV7-9 and TRBJ2-7, with a possible D match to TRBD2 (5 bases). The CDR3 is 15 residues long. V was trimmed by 3 bases and J by 4 bases, leaving 16 bases between them. Germline lookup yields CDR1 SEHNR and CDR2 FQNEAQ (reference sequence). As DNA, the CDR3 is TGTGCCAGCAGCTTCGGCGCGACCAGAGGGTACGAGCAGTACTTC. It translates to CASSFGATRGYEQYF.

This clonotype was seen ten or more times. The chain recombines TRBV20-1 with TRBJ1-5; no clear D gene. The CDR3 is 13 residues long. The ends were cut back, 6 bases at V and 7 bases at J, with 16 bases in the middle. Germline V lookup: CDR1 DFQATT, CDR2 SNEGSKA (reference sequence). CDR3 loop: CSAGDLPGQPQHF. The CDR3 coding sequence is TGCAGTGCCGGAGACCTACCGGGGCAGCCCCAGCATTTT.

This clonotype was observed at least ten times. This sequence joins TRBV6-2 or TRBV6-3 and TRBJ2-7; 7 positions match TRBD2. The V segment lost 4 bases and the J segment 4 bases; nucleotides outside the gene matches: 4. The CDR3 runs to 13 residues. Germline assignment: CDR1 MNHEY and CDR2 SVGEGT. This CDR3 is CASSLERDYEQYF. The CDR3 DNA sequence: TGTGCCAGCAGTTTGGAGCGGGATTACGAGCAGTACTTC.

The table lists this clonotype with a few counts. CDR3 amino acids: CSVVGFGTGDYGYTF. In DNA, the CDR3 is TGCAGCGTTGTGGGGTTCGGGACAGGGGACTATGGCTACACCTTC. The V call is TRBV29-1, the J call TRBJ1-2, with 10 bases that match TRBD1. This CDR3 spans 15 amino acids. V dropped 4 bases and J dropped 3; count of bases not matched to a gene: 8. Germline V gene lookup returns CDR1 SQVTM and CDR2 ANQGSEA.

This clonotype occurred many times. The chain couples TRBV7-2 to TRBJ1-5; unclear D gene. The germline gives CDR1 SGHTA, CDR2 FQGNSA. The CDR3 covers 16 residues. With 1 base removed from V and 3 bases from J, the gap between germline ends came to 13 bases. This CDR3 is CASSLEFGRYNQPQHF. CDR3 in DNA: TGTGCCAGCAGCTTAGAATTCGGCAGATACAATCAGCCCCAGCATTTT.

The rearrangement links TRBV10-3 to TRBJ2-5, with TRBD2 as a possible D gene (6 bases). The ends were cut back, 8 bases at V and 5 bases at J, with 21 bases in the middle. From germline, CDR1 is ENHRY and CDR2 SYGVKD. The length of the CDR3 is 15 residues. CDR3 residues: CAIGSWGEMGETQYF. CDR3 DNA: TGTGCCATCGGGAGCTGGGGGGAGATGGGGGAGACCCAGTACTTC.

The chain recombines TRBV12-3 or TRBV12-4 with TRBJ1-1; 8 bases match TRBD1. After removal of 2 bases from V and 3 bases from J, the junction contained 2 bases not matched to a gene. There are 14 residues in the CDR3. The CDR3 nucleotides read TGTGCCAGCAGTTTATGGGACAGGTACACTGAAGCTTTCTTT. This gives the protein CASSLWDRYTEAFF.

The chain employs TRBV6-5 and TRBJ1-5; D is ambiguous. The ends were cut back, 4 bases at V and 1 base at J, with 17 bases in the middle. Germline CDR1 is MNHEY and CDR2 is SVGAGI. This CDR3 region has 17 residues. The DNA of the CDR3 is TGTGCCAGCAGTTCCTATCAACGCGGCAGGAGCAATCAGCCCCAGCATTTT. Its protein product is CASSSYQRGRSNQPQHF.

A few counts support this clonotype. The rearrangement joins TRBV20-1 to TRBJ2-3; TRBD2 is a possible D gene (5 bases). The CDR3 extends over 15 amino acids. V was shortened by 1 base and J by 3 bases, with 14 bases between the two germline ends. Germline assignment: CDR1 DFQATT and CDR2 SNEGSKA (reference sequence). The DNA of the CDR3 is TGCAGTGCTAGAGTGATCCTAGCCCCGACAGATACGCAGTATTTT. This encodes CSARVILAPTDTQYF.

The CDR3 bases are TGCAGTGCTACCACGCTACAGGAGCAGTACTTC. As protein: CSATTLQEQYF. The V call is TRBV20-1, the J call TRBJ2-7; D unclear. The V end was cut by 4 bases, the J end by 7 bases, with 11 bases between. The CDR3 length is 11 residues. Per the germline V gene, CDR1 is DFQATT and CDR2 is SNEGSKA (reference sequence).

This clonotype turned up a few times. This chain joins TRBV27 and TRBJ2-7; TRBD2 is a possible D gene (5 bases). From germline, CDR1 is MNHEY and CDR2 SMNVEV (reference sequence). Trimming shortened V by 4 bases and J by 3 bases, and 25 bases separated the two germline ends. The CDR3 is 18 amino acids. CDR3: CASSYRNPGYRGRYEQYF. The CDR3 bases are TGTGCCAGCAGTTATAGGAACCCAGGCTACCGCGGGCGCTACGAGCAGTACTTC.

This clonotype was observed a few times. The V and J genes are TRBV10-2 and TRBJ2-1; 11 bases line up with TRBD1. V shed 5 bases and J 7 bases; nucleotides not matched to a gene: 4. CDR3 length: 14 residues. The V gene's germline CDR1 is WSHSY and CDR2 SAAADI. The DNA of the CDR3 is TGCGCCAGCAGTCGGACAGGGGGCTCGAATGAGCAGTTCTTC. It specifies CASSRTGGSNEQFF.

This clonotype occurred many times. The chain links TRBV6-5 to TRBJ1-1, with D perhaps TRBD1 (5 bases). V was clipped by 0 bases and J by 8 bases, with 10 bases between them. Germline V gene sequence: CDR1 MNHEY, CDR2 SVGAGI. This CDR3 is built from 13 residues. The CDR3 bases are TGTGCCAGCAGTTACTCGGGACGGATGGAAGCTTTCTTT. Its translation: CASSYSGRMEAFF.

This clonotype has only a few counts. The rearrangement uses TRBV5-5 and TRBJ2-5; unclear D gene. V lost 2 bases to trimming and J lost 1 base, with 9 bases between them. Germline CDR1 and CDR2: SGHKS and YYEKEE (reference sequence). The CDR3 contains 14 residues. CDR3 in amino acids: CASSFRNGQETQYF. CDR3 DNA: TGTGCCAGCAGCTTCAGGAACGGCCAAGAGACCCAGTACTTC. The whole variable domain, filled in from reference TRBV5-5 and TRBJ2-5, reads DAGVTQSPTHLIKTRGQQVTLRCSPISGHKSVSWYQQVLGQGPQFIFQYYEKEERGRGNFPDRFSARQFPNYSSELNVNALLLGDSALYLCASSFRNGQETQYFGPGTRLLVL.

The V gene is TRBV20-1, the J gene TRBJ2-7; 8 positions match TRBD1. The CDR3 totals 12 residues. V lost 7 bases to trimming and J lost 4 bases; unmatched junction nucleotides: 6. The germline CDR1 and CDR2 sequences are DFQATT and SNEGSKA (reference sequence). This CDR3 reads CSVGQGRYEQYF. CDR3 nucleotide sequence: TGCAGTGTAGGACAGGGTCGGTACGAGCAGTACTTC.

The genes are TRBV4-3 and TRBJ2-1; 15 bases are a match to TRBD2. This CDR3 is built from 18 residues. From germline, CDR1 is LGHNA and CDR2 YSLEER. The J segment lost 2 bases and the V segment lost 4 bases, leaving 6 bases of the junction unmatched. The CDR3 nucleotides are TGCGCCAGCAGCCCTCGGACTAGCGGGGGGGGCACCTACAATGAGCAGTTCTTC. Translated: CASSPRTSGGGTYNEQFF.

V gene TRBV21-1 combines with J gene TRBJ2-7. TRBV21-1 has pseudogene status. The CDR3 has 13 amino acids. CDR3 nucleotide sequence: TGTGCCAGCAGCAAAGGGTGGCTGCGCGAGCAGTACTTC. This translates into CASSKGWLREQYF.